This TCR beta chain appears in the sequencing data of a study of shared clonotypes between healthy human individuals. Points from the study as a whole: Clonotypes shared by all four donors outscored non-shared clonotypes in generation probability. Generally, estimated richness proved larger in naive subsets than it did in memory subsets.

CDR1 is ENHRY, CDR2 SYGVKD, per germline. Trimming shortened V by 6 bases and J by 1 base, and 9 bases separated the two germline ends. The CDR3 extends over 13 amino acids. Only in-frame clones appear in the TCRdb table, and some are missing; sequencing was by immunoSEQ multiplex PCR. The table has millions of clones, over 85% seen once. Participating donors were healthy, HIV-negative adults free of recent acute infections or vaccinations. With regard to this clone: Its antigen is not known.

The clonotype originates from a man between 18 and 29 years old in good health. The chain combines TRBV10-3 with TRBJ1-1; no clear D gene. Specimen: naive CD4+ T cells sorted from blood. The subset here: CD45RA+ positively selected. In DNA, the CDR3 is TGTGCCATCAGGTGGGAAGAGAACACTGAAGCTTTCTTT. This gives the protein CAIRWEENTEAFF.